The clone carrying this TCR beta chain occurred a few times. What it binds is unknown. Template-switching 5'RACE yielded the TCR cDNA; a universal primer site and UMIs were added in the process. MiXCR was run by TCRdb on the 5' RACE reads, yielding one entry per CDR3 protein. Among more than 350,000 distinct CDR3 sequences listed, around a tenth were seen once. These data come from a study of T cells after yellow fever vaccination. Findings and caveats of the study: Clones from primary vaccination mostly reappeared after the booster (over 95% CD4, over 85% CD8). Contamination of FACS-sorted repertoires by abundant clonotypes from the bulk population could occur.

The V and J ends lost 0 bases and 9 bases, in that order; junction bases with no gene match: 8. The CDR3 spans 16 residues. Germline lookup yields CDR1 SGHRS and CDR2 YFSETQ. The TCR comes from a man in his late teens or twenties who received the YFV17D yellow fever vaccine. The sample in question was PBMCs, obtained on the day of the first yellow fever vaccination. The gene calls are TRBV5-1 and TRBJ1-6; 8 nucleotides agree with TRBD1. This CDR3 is CASSLAGQGVGSPLHF. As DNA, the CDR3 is TGCGCCAGCAGCTTGGCCGGACAGGGTGTGGGTTCACCCCTCCACTTT.